The rows below give T cell receptor beta chains drawn from one sample of a study of blood T cell repertoires in COVID-19. Clones were sequenced by immunoSEQ multiplex PCR, and TCRdb holds only the in-frame ones, with some missing. The table shows tens of thousands of clones, with approximately 80% occurring only once. The sequenced sample consisted of peripheral blood. The receptors derive from a human donor in a cohort sampled during active COVID-19. CDR3s include the opening cysteine and the closing phenylalanine or tryptophan. The D gene is left open where the match is weak. Part of the rows lack a size; the others show once, few, many or a class for expanded clones.

size	V	J	D	length	DNA	CDR3
once	TRBV7-9	TRBJ2-1	TRBD2	14	TGTGCCAGCAGCTTACTAGCGGGGGGGCCAAGGCAGTTCTTC	CASSLLAGGPRQFF
-	TRBV11-2	TRBJ2-1	TRBD1	14	TGTGCCAGCAGCTTAGAGGGACAGGGGCAAATAAGATTCTTC	CASSLEGQGQIRFF
-	TRBV15	TRBJ1-1	TRBD1	14	TGTGCCACCAGCAGAGAGGGTGGACAGGGAGGAGTTTTCTTT	CATSREGGQGGVFF
-	TRBV18	TRBJ2-3	TRBD1	16	TGTGCCAGCTCACCGGGACAGGGGGCGAGCCCAGATACGCAGTATTTT	CASSPGQGASPDTQYF
-	TRBV15	TRBJ1-2	TRBD1	13	TGTGCCACCAGCACCGGACAGGGAGAGGGCTACACCTTC	CATSTGQGEGYTF
few	TRBV5-4	TRBJ2-7	TRBD2	20	TGTGCCAGCAGCCCGCCCCGACGCGGGACTAGCGGGGGGGTTATCTACGAGCAGTACTTC	CASSPPRRGTSGGVIYEQYF
-	TRBV24-1	TRBJ2-2	TRBD1	15	TGTGCCACCTCGTGGACAGGGGGTTACACCGGGGAGCTGTTTTTT	CATSWTGGYTGELFF
-	TRBV6-5	TRBJ1-5	-	13	TGTGCCAGCAGTCGAAGCGGAAATCAGCCCCAGCATTTT	CASSRSGNQPQHF
-	TRBV24-1	TRBJ2-3	-	19	TGTGCCACCAGTGATGTGGGGGCCGGCGCGATCGGGGACACAGATACGCAGTATTTT	CATSDVGAGAIGDTDTQYF
-	TRBV6-5	TRBJ2-3	-	13	TGTGCCAGCAGTCCCCCAGGGACAGATACGCAGTATTTT	CASSPPGTDTQYF
-	TRBV18	TRBJ2-1	TRBD2	16	TGTGCCAGCTCACCATCCCTAGCGGGAGGGTACAATGAGCAGTTCTTC	CASSPSLAGGYNEQFF
-	TRBV30	TRBJ2-2	TRBD1	16	TGTGCCTGGACGGGGAGAGGGGGCTGGGACACCGGGGAGCTGTTTTTT	CAWTGRGGWDTGELFF
few	TRBV10-2	TRBJ2-1	TRBD2	14	TGCGCCAGCACCTCTAGCGGGAGTAGGGATGAGCAGTTCTTC	CASTSSGSRDEQFF
-	TRBV9	TRBJ2-3	TRBD1	16	TGTGCCAGCAGCGTATTGACAGGGGGCGAGACAGATACGCAGTATTTT	CASSVLTGGETDTQYF
-	TRBV19	TRBJ2-1	TRBD2	15	TGTGCCAGTAGTATAACACTAGCGGGAAACAATGAGCAGTTCTTC	CASSITLAGNNEQFF
-	TRBV27	TRBJ2-1	-	13	TGTGCCAGCAGTTTTACAGGAACCAATGAGCAGTTCTTC	CASSFTGTNEQFF
-	TRBV18	TRBJ2-1	TRBD2	16	TGTGCCAGCTCTCCCGTTCTAGCGGGGGGATACAATGAGCAGTTCTTC	CASSPVLAGGYNEQFF